This T cell receptor beta chain came from a study of cytomegalovirus exposure and HLA in healthy donors. PCR used 60 Vbeta primers and 13 Jbeta primers. Here immunoSEQ multiplex PCR was the method, and the copy in TCRdb shows in-frame clones only, minus some. The repertoire has 85,000 to 130,000 clones, roughly 80% of them found once; the top ten carry under 4%. General study points: Among CMV-associated TCR beta chains, most appeared HLA-restricted in a later analysis.

Turning to this clone: The antigen is not known. This sample also contains other DNA sequences that code for the same CDR3.

Everyone who donated was a healthy bone marrow donor. There are 14 residues in the CDR3. V shed 5 bases and J 1 base; nucleotides not matched to a gene: 3. Germline loops: CDR1 SGHRS, CDR2 YFSETQ. The specimen was PBMCs. This rearrangement joins TRBV5-1 to TRBJ1-1; 9 bases map to TRBD1. This TCR was recovered from a man between 60 and 70 years old in good health and CMV-seronegative. The CDR3 nucleotides read TGCGCCAGCAGTTTACAGGGGGCGAACACTGAAGCTTTCTTT. Translated, it gives CASSLQGANTEAFF.